This entry features one TCR beta chain sequence. Its antigen is not identified. The data were produced by immunoSEQ multiplex PCR, yet TCRdb's version contains in-frame clones alone and is incomplete. The top ten hold around 20% of the sample, which has approximately 84,000 clones, 85% to 95% seen once. The record originates from a study of siplizumab effects on memory and regulatory T cells. Study-wide findings and caveats: Controls had 26.9% Treg-derived mappable alloreactive CD4+ clones on average, versus approximately 70% with siplizumab.

This receptor was obtained from a human donor in good health. Material: CD8+ T cells sorted from blood.

CDR3 protein: CASSESPTGETQYF. In DNA form, the CDR3 reads TGCGCCAGCAGTGAGTCCCCGACAGGCGAGACCCAGTACTTC. This chain joins TRBV10-1 and TRBJ2-5; possibly TRBD1 for D (6 bases). The germline V and J ends were trimmed by 0 bases and 5 bases, with 10 bases remaining between them. There are 14 residues in the CDR3. Germline V gene data show CDR1 as WNHNN and CDR2 as SYGVQD (reference sequence).